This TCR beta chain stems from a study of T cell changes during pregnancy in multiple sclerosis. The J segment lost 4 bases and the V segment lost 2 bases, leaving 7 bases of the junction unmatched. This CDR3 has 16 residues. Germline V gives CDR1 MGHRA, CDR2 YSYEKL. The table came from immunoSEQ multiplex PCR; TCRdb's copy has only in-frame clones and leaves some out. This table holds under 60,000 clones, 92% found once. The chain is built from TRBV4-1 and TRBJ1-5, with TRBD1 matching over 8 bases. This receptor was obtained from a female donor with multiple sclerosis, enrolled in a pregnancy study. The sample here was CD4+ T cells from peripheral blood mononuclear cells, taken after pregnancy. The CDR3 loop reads CASSQTDRGTNQPQHF. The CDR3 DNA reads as TGCGCCAGCAGCCAAACCGACAGGGGTACAAATCAGCCCCAGCATTTT.